This T cell receptor beta chain was observed in a study of patients and donors after allogeneic stem cell transplantation. Germline V gives CDR1 DFQATT, CDR2 SNEGSKA (reference sequence). The CDR3 spans 13 residues. V shed 6 bases and J shed 5 bases, with 16 bases lying between them. TCRdb re-called the RT-PCR reads with MiXCR, one entry per CDR3 protein. The sample includes roughly 880,000 distinct CDR3 sequences, approximately 19% of them seen just once. The chain has TRBV20-1 and TRBJ1-1; no clear D. The TCR was taken from a human donor who was either an allogeneic HSCT recipient or a stem cell or donor lymphocyte infusion donor (not recorded which). It is not recorded whose cells these are; they may come from a transplant donor. The sequenced sample consisted of blood, either unsorted or a sorted T cell fraction (not recorded which). The CDR3 nucleotides are TGCAGTGCCGATGGGGAAGGGAGGACTGAAGCTTTCTTT. Amino acid sequence: CSADGEGRTEAFF.